This is a list of T cell receptor beta chains from one sample in a study of blood T cells in healthy people across ages. TCRdb ran MiXCR on the 5' RACE reads and lists one entry per CDR3 protein. The repertoire includes about 800,000 distinct CDR3 sequences, roughly 25% of them detected once, and roughly 3.5% sits in the top ten. These data were also filed under a second study, of T cells of mothers and their children.

The sequenced material came from blood. These TCRs come from a boy younger than 18 in good health. The CDR3 runs from the conserved cysteine through the conserved F or W. D genes are given only for firm matches. Rows give clone size only sometimes, using once, few, many, or a class for an expanded clone.

TRBV20-1,TRBJ2-1,TRBD1,few,CSAGQGSSYNEQLF,TGCAGTGCCGGACAGGGTAGCTCCTACAATGAGCAGCTCTTC
TRBV6-1,TRBJ1-6,.,few,CASSLQGFRDNSPLHF,TGTGCCAGCAGCCTCCAGGGATTCAGAGATAATTCACCCCTCCACTTT
TRBV13,TRBJ2-7,.,.,CASSLGRGGPTYEQHF,TGTGCCAGCAGCTTAGGCAGGGGGGGGCCGACCTACGAGCAGCACTTC
TRBV12-3/TRBV12-4,TRBJ2-5,TRBD2,few,CASRSSGGQETQYF,TGTGCCAGCAGGTCTAGCGGGGGGCAAGAGACCCAGTACTTC
TRBV6-6,TRBJ2-5,.,few,CAIETGSGETQYF,TGTGCCATCGAAACAGGGTCGGGGGAGACCCAGTACTTC
TRBV11-2,TRBJ1-4,.,.,CASSFPIGEGKLFF,TGTGCCAGCAGCTTCCCCATCGGAGAGGGAAAACTGTTTTTT
TRBV7-9,TRBJ1-2,.,.,CASSLSFREYGYTF,TGTGCCAGCAGCTTAAGTTTCAGGGAGTATGGCTACACCTTC
TRBV6-1,TRBJ1-2,.,.,CASSPVGPGSGGNYGYTF,TGTGCCAGCAGCCCCGTCGGTCCTGGATCGGGCGGAAACTATGGCTACACCTTC
TRBV4-3,TRBJ2-3,TRBD2,few,CASSQRRSGGAGTQYF,TGCGCCAGCAGCCAACGGCGTAGCGGGGGGGCCGGGACGCAGTATTTT
TRBV15,TRBJ1-5,.,.,CATSRDEGNQPQHF,TGTGCCACCAGCAGAGATGAGGGCAATCAGCCCCAGCATTTT
TRBV6-9,TRBJ2-4,TRBD1,.,CASSYSARGLGKNIQYF,TGTGCCAGCAGTTATTCCGCCAGGGGGCTTGGCAAAAACATTCAGTACTTC
TRBV29-1,TRBJ2-5,.,few,CSVERGRQETQYF,TGCAGCGTTGAACGGGGGAGGCAAGAGACCCAGTACTTC
TRBV6-2/TRBV6-3,TRBJ2-1,TRBD2,few,CASRGTSEGNEQFF,TGTGCCAGCAGAGGGACTAGCGAGGGGAATGAGCAGTTCTTC
TRBV30,TRBJ2-5,TRBD1,few,CAWRARGRGKETQYF,TGTGCCTGGAGAGCCCGGGGCAGGGGGAAAGAGACCCAGTACTTC
TRBV11-1,TRBJ2-1,.,.,CASSMLTGTNVLSSYNEQFF,TGTGCCAGCAGCATGTTAACAGGGACCAATGTTTTAAGCTCCTACAATGAGCAGTTCTTC
TRBV3-1,TRBJ2-2,TRBD2,few,CASSQDLIGGTGELFF,TGTGCCAGCAGCCAAGATCTTATCGGGGGGACCGGGGAGCTGTTTTTT
TRBV7-2,TRBJ2-7,.,.,CASSASIGEQYF,TGTGCCAGCAGCGCGTCTATCGGGGAGCAGTACTTC
TRBV28,TRBJ2-7,.,.,CASSPPRRFSYEQYF,TGTGCCAGCAGTCCCCCACGCAGATTCTCCTACGAGCAGTACTTC
TRBV27,TRBJ2-3,.,.,CASRGITDTQYF,TGTGCCAGCAGGGGGATCACAGATACGCAGTATTTT
TRBV12-3/TRBV12-4,TRBJ1-5,.,.,CASSRDSGQPQHF,TGTGCCAGCAGTCGGGACTCTGGACAGCCCCAGCATTTT
TRBV5-5,TRBJ2-5,.,few,CASSFGLAQETQYF,TGTGCCAGCAGCTTCGGTTTGGCCCAAGAGACCCAGTACTTC
TRBV29-1,TRBJ1-3,.,.,CSVEHGNTIYF,TGCAGCGTTGAACACGGAAACACCATATATTTT
TRBV5-6,TRBJ2-3,.,.,CASSYRGTSGRTDTQYF,TGTGCCAGCAGCTACAGGGGAACTAGCGGACGCACAGATACGCAGTATTTT
TRBV7-2,TRBJ2-7,.,.,CASSAGGVGEQYF,TGTGCCAGCAGCGCGGGCGGGGTCGGGGAGCAGTACTTC
TRBV28,TRBJ2-3,.,few,CASSSTSSFTDTQYF,TGTGCCAGCAGTTCCACAAGTAGTTTCACAGATACGCAGTATTTT
TRBV29-1,TRBJ2-5,.,.,CSVEDRGSEELGQYF,TGCAGCGTTGAGGATAGGGGGTCCGAGGAATTGGGGCAGTACTTC
TRBV6-2/TRBV6-3,TRBJ1-1,.,.,CASRGVDTEAFF,TGTGCCAGCAGGGGAGTGGACACTGAAGCTTTCTTT